Below, 17 T cell receptor beta chains from the same sample are listed, as sequenced in a study of blood T cell repertoires in COVID-19. Sequencing used immunoSEQ multiplex PCR; TCRdb keeps in-frame clones, though not all of them. The sample has 35,000 to 50,000 clones; over 75% are singletons. Source material: peripheral blood. The receptors come from a middle-aged woman with acute or convalescent COVID-19.

This chain joins TRBV20-1 and TRBJ2-5; no definite D call. CDR3 length: 11 amino acids. CDR1 is DFQATT and CDR2 is SNEGSKA in the germline V gene (reference sequence). Trimming left V 4 bases short and J 1 base short, with 4 bases between. CDR3 sequence reads: CSAKLQETQYF. As DNA, the CDR3 is TGCAGTGCTAAGCTCCAAGAGACCCAGTACTTC.

This clone was detected a few times. Here the CDR3 DNA reads TGTGCCAGCTCCCAAAGACAGGTCATGAACACTGAAGCTTTCTTT. It translates to CASSQRQVMNTEAFF. V usage is TRBV18 and J usage is TRBJ1-1; D might be TRBD1 (6 bases). The CDR3 length is 15 residues. Trimming stripped 6 bases from V and 0 bases from J, with 14 bases between. Germline CDR1 reads KGHSH; CDR2 reads LQKENI. Variable domain in full (rest from reference TRBV18 and TRBJ1-1): NAGVMQNPRHLVRRRGQEARLRCSPMKGHSHVYWYRQLPEEGLKFMVYLQKENIIDESGMPKERFSAEFPKEGPSILRIQQVVRGDSAAYFCASSQRQVMNTEAFFGQGTRLTVV.

V and J are TRBV7-2 and TRBJ2-1; tentative D call: TRBD1 (5 bases). Trimming cost V 5 bases and J 0 bases, with 11 bases left between them. Germline V gene sequence: CDR1 SGHTA, CDR2 FQGNSA. This CDR3 has 15 residues. CDR3 loop: CASSPDSYSYNEQFF. The DNA of the CDR3 is TGTGCCAGCAGCCCCGACAGTTACTCCTACAATGAGCAGTTCTTC.

V gene TRBV30 combines with J gene TRBJ2-1; 10 nucleotides line up with TRBD1. The V and J ends lost 0 bases and 5 bases, in that order; junction bases with no gene match: 1. There are 14 residues in the CDR3. The V gene's germline CDR1 is GTSNPN and CDR2 SVGIG (reference sequence). CDR3 DNA sequence: TGTGCCTGGAGTGTTGGGACAGGGGACAATGAGCAGTTCTTC. The encoded protein is CAWSVGTGDNEQFF.

V gene TRBV7-2 combines with J gene TRBJ1-1; TRBD1 is a possible D gene (5 bases). V was shortened by 1 base and J by 3 bases, with 9 bases between the two germline ends. This CDR3 contains 14 residues. Germline CDR1 reads SGHTA; CDR2 reads FQGNSA. The CDR3 spells CASSLGQGHTEAFF. For the CDR3, the DNA is TGTGCCAGCAGCTTAGGGCAGGGCCACACTGAAGCTTTCTTT. Full variable domain (rest looked up from reference TRBV7-2 and TRBJ1-1): GAGVSQSPSNKVTEKGKDVELRCDPISGHTALYWYRQSLGQGLEFLIYFQGNSAPDKSGLPSDRFSAERTGGSVSTLTIQRTQQEDSAVYLCASSLGQGHTEAFFGQGTRLTVV.

The chain uses TRBV12-3 or TRBV12-4 and TRBJ1-5, with a tentative D call TRBD1 (5 bases). The CDR3 runs 12 residues. The V gene lost 10 bases and the J gene lost 5 bases, with 12 bases spanning the gap. CDR3 bases: TGTGCCACTGCGACAGTAGATCAGCCCCAGCATTTT. Its translation: CATATVDQPQHF.

This chain connects TRBV5-5 to TRBJ2-3; possibly TRBD1 for D (5 bases). Germline V gives CDR1 SGHKS, CDR2 YYEKEE (reference sequence). The CDR3 extends over 15 amino acids. V shed 3 bases and J shed 3 bases, with 14 bases lying between them. The DNA of the CDR3 is TGTGCCAGCAGCTCTGACAGCCGAACAACAGATACGCAGTATTTT. It codes for CASSSDSRTTDTQYF.

V gene TRBV7-2 combines with J gene TRBJ1-2; TRBD1 aligns across 8 bases. J lost 8 bases, V lost 1 base, and 6 bases had no gene match. CDR3 length equals 14 residues. In germline, CDR1 is SGHTA, CDR2 FQGNSA. CDR3 coding DNA: TGTGCCAGCAGCTTAGGGACAGGGTCGGGCGGCTACACCTTC. This codes for CASSLGTGSGGYTF.

The chain recombines TRBV5-1 with TRBJ2-3; possible D gene TRBD2, 5 bases. This CDR3 has 16 residues. Trimming left V 0 bases short and J 5 bases short, with 16 bases between. CDR1 and CDR2 from the germline V gene are SGHRS and YFSETQ. As DNA, the CDR3 is TGCGCCAGCAGCTTGGCCGTACTAGAAGGACTAGATACGCAGTATTTT. Residues: CASSLAVLEGLDTQYF.

J is TRBJ2-7 and V is TRBV28; D possibly corresponds to TRBD2 (5 bases). The V end was cut by 6 bases, the J end by 1 base, with 16 bases between. The CDR3 has 15 amino acids. The germline V gene encodes CDR1 MDHEN and CDR2 SYDVKM. CDR3 coding DNA: TGTGCCAGCAGGCCCCCCGAGCGGCCGTCCTACGAGCAGTACTTC. Protein product: CASRPPERPSYEQYF. Looking up the rest from reference TRBV28 and TRBJ2-7 gives the full variable domain: DVKVTQSSRYLVKRTGEKVFLECVQDMDHENMFWYRQDPGLGLRLIYFSYDVKMKEKGDIPEGYSVSREKKERFSLILESASTNQTSMYLCASRPPERPSYEQYFGPGTRLTVT.

The chain carries TRBV27 and TRBJ1-1; D may be TRBD1 (5 bases). The CDR3 runs 16 residues. CDR1 and CDR2 (germline): MNHEY, SMNVEV (reference sequence). The V end was cut by 3 bases, the J end by 3 bases, with 17 bases between. The DNA for the CDR3 is TGTGCCAGCAGTTTTGGTCCCCAGGGCCGCCACACTGAAGCTTTCTTT. It yields the protein CASSFGPQGRHTEAFF.

With respect to this clone: A read error may account for a junction end that differs from germline. The rearrangement joins TRBV10-3 to TRBJ2-1; D not certain. In germline, CDR1 is ENHRY, CDR2 SYGVKD. The CDR3 sequence is 12 residues long. In DNA, the CDR3 is TGTGCCATCGGTACAGCCTACTATGAGCAGTTCTTC. Its translation is CAIGTAYYEQFF.

The chain joins TRBV4-1 to TRBJ1-3, with 7 bases aligning to TRBD1. The CDR3 totals 16 residues. The V and J ends lost 3 bases and 0 bases, in that order; junction bases with no gene match: 5. Germline V gene data show CDR1 as MGHRA and CDR2 as YSYEKL. CDR3 DNA sequence: TGCGCCAGCAGCCAGCTGGGACAGAACTCTGGAAACACCATATATTTT. Encoded protein: CASSQLGQNSGNTIYF.

The chain joins TRBV6-2 or TRBV6-3 to TRBJ2-2; perhaps TRBD1 as D (6 bases). The CDR3 runs to 18 residues. Between the trimmed V and J ends, which lost 0 bases and 0 bases, there was a span of 14 bases. CDR1 is MNHEY, CDR2 SVGEGT, per germline. The CDR3 reads CASSYSSGVLPNTGELFF. The CDR3 DNA sequence: TGTGCCAGCAGTTACTCATCAGGGGTGCTACCGAACACCGGGGAGCTGTTTTTT.

The table lists this clone with a count of one. The V and J genes are TRBV7-6 and TRBJ2-7; possibly TRBD1 for D (5 bases). V lost 5 bases, J lost 4 bases, and 18 bases lay in between. CDR3 length equals 15 residues. CDR1 and CDR2 from the germline V gene are SGHVS and FNYEAQ. CDR3 loop: CASSKQAAAGYEQYF. In DNA, the CDR3 is TGTGCCAGCAGCAAACAGGCCGCGGCCGGATACGAGCAGTACTTC.

J is TRBJ1-5 and V is TRBV7-8, with 7 bases fitting TRBD1. This CDR3 spans 14 amino acids. CDR1 and CDR2 (germline): SGHVS, FQNEAQ. After removal of 3 bases from V and 3 bases from J, the junction contained 2 bases not matched to a gene. This chain's CDR3 is CASSFQGDNQPQHF. CDR3 coding DNA: TGTGCCAGCAGCTTCCAGGGGGACAATCAGCCCCAGCATTTT.

This clone was counted once. As DNA, the CDR3 is TGTGCCATCAGCCTAAGACAGGAGAATCAGCCCCAGCATTTT. Its protein is CAISLRQENQPQHF. J is TRBJ1-5 and V is TRBV10-3; maybe TRBD1 (6 bases). The CDR3 covers 14 residues. CDR1 and CDR2 (germline): ENHRY, SYGVKD. The V and J ends lost 6 bases and 4 bases respectively, with 13 bases between them.